This TCR beta chain originates from a study of blood T cell repertoires in COVID-19. As for the study in general: Whether acute or convalescent, the COVID-19 samples came from the United States, Italy and Spain.

Method: immunoSEQ multiplex PCR; TCRdb's copy keeps in-frame clones and lacks some. The table includes 55,000 to 80,000 clones, around 73% detected once. Trimming removed 4 bases at V and 4 bases at J, with 11 bases between. CDR3 length: 14 amino acids. Germline CDR1 MDHEN, CDR2 SYDVKM. Enrollment of patients from Seattle took place during active infection, with longitudinal follow-up. The chain recombines TRBV28 with TRBJ1-5; D perhaps matches TRBD1 (6 bases). Source material: peripheral blood. This clonotype was sampled from a man in his 60s with COVID-19, enrolled during active disease. The CDR3 DNA reads TGTGCCAGCAGTTACCCACAGGGAAATCAGCCCCAGCATTTT. As protein: CASSYPQGNQPQHF.